This note documents a single T cell receptor (beta chain) sequence. MiXCR, run by TCRdb on the RT-PCR reads, gives a single entry per CDR3 protein. This repertoire shows more than 550,000 distinct CDR3 sequences, 13% to 15% found once; its top ten account for roughly 3.9%. The length of the CDR3 is 15 residues. The germline V and J ends were trimmed by 3 bases and 2 bases, with 14 bases remaining between them. From germline, CDR1 is SGHAT and CDR2 FQNNGV. The receptor's source is a female donor in good health, serving as a healthy control. The sample taken for sequencing was memory CD4+ T cells from blood. This chain links TRBV11-2 with TRBJ2-7; D possibly corresponds to TRBD1 (6 bases). The CDR3 DNA follows: TGTGCCAGCAGCTTTTACACAGGGAGTGCCTACGAGCAGTACTTC. Amino acids: CASSFYTGSAYEQYF.